A selection of T cell receptor beta chains follows, all from one sample in a study of OX40 agonist ivuxolimab in advanced cancers. Repertoires were generated with immunoSEQ multiplex PCR, while TCRdb's copy carries only in-frame clones and drops some. The sample gives roughly 60,000 clones, around four fifths of which show up once; around 4% is in the top ten. Specimen: CD4+ or CD8+ T cells sorted from blood, collected in a trial of the OX40 agonist ivuxolimab. The receptors derive from an adult with an advanced solid tumor such as melanoma, head and neck, liver or kidney cancer. CDR3s include the opening cysteine and the closing phenylalanine or tryptophan. The D gene is left open where the match is weak. Size tells how often a clone was seen (once, few, many) or the class of an expanded clone, and some rows leave it out.

v_call,d_call,j_call,clone_size,cdr3_nt,cdr3_aa
TRBV28,.,TRBJ2-7,.,TGTGCCAGCACCCTCAACAAAATCTCCTACGAGCAGTACTTC,CASTLNKISYEQYF
TRBV15,.,TRBJ2-7,.,TGTGCCACCAGCACCCGCGGGAAGGGGGCCTACGAGCAGTACTTC,CATSTRGKGAYEQYF
TRBV27,.,TRBJ2-3,.,TGTGCCAGCAGGACTTTGGTGACAGGCACAGATACGCAGTATTTT,CASRTLVTGTDTQYF
TRBV25-1,.,TRBJ1-5,once,TGTGCCAGCAGTCCCCACAGGACCGATCAGCCCCAGCATTTT,CASSPHRTDQPQHF
TRBV6-4,.,TRBJ1-2,once,TGTGCCAGCAGTGAGTCCCGACACACCGGCTACACCTTC,CASSESRHTGYTF
TRBV4-1,.,TRBJ2-7,.,TGCGCCAGCAGCCCTGGTGCGGGGCGCGGTTCCACCTACGAGCAGTACTTC,CASSPGAGRGSTYEQYF
TRBV5-6,TRBD1,TRBJ1-2,.,TGTGCCAGCAGCGACCAGACAGGGTCGTACAGCTATGGCTACACCTTC,CASSDQTGSYSYGYTF
TRBV28,.,TRBJ1-1,.,TGTGCCAGCAGTTTATTATGGGATAACACTGAAGCTTTCTTT,CASSLLWDNTEAFF
TRBV2,.,TRBJ2-5,few,TGTGCCAGCAGTGAGGAAGCAGCTTACCTGGAGACCCAGTACTTC,CASSEEAAYLETQYF
TRBV6-1,TRBD1,TRBJ1-4,.,TGTGCCAGCGGGACAGGGGTAGGAGAAAAACTGTTTTTT,CASGTGVGEKLFF
TRBV18,.,TRBJ2-7,once,TGTGCCAGCTCGGATCCAGGGGCGGTGCACACCTACGAGCAGTACTTC,CASSDPGAVHTYEQYF
TRBV9,.,TRBJ2-1,.,TGTGCCAGCAGCGTAGGCCACCTAGTCCATGAGCAGTTCTTC,CASSVGHLVHEQFF
TRBV18,.,TRBJ2-5,few,TGTGCCAGCTCTCCCGGCAGGGACGGGACCTCCGGGGCCCAGTACTTC,CASSPGRDGTSGAQYF
TRBV6-6,TRBD2,TRBJ2-7,.,TGTGCCAGCAGTTACTCGAGTAGCGGGGACTCCTACGAGCAGTACTTC,CASSYSSSGDSYEQYF
TRBV28,.,TRBJ1-5,few,TGTGCCAGCAGTTCAACCCGGGACGGAGATCAGCCCCAGCATTTT,CASSSTRDGDQPQHF
TRBV2,.,TRBJ1-5,.,TGTGCCTCCCAAAGGGGCAGCAATCAGCCCCAGCATTTT,CASQRGSNQPQHF
TRBV6-6,.,TRBJ2-7,.,TGTGCCAGCAGTTCAACCTTATACGAGCAGTACTTC,CASSSTLYEQYF
TRBV11-3,.,TRBJ1-2,.,TGTGCCAGCAGCTTCGATAAGCTTTATGGCTACACCTTC,CASSFDKLYGYTF
TRBV7-9,.,TRBJ2-2,.,TGTGCCAGCAGCTCCGGACATGAGGAGAACACCGGGGAGCTGTTTTTT,CASSSGHEENTGELFF
TRBV5-5,.,TRBJ2-7,.,TGTGCCAGCAGCTTTCTGACAGTCAGGGGAGACTACGAGCAGTACTTC,CASSFLTVRGDYEQYF
TRBV9,.,TRBJ2-3,.,TGTGCCAGCAGCGTAGTGGAGGGGTCGACAGATACGCAGTATTTT,CASSVVEGSTDTQYF
TRBV7-9,.,TRBJ2-4,.,TGTGCCAGCGGGAAAGCGGAAAAAAACATTCAGTACTTC,CASGKAEKNIQYF
TRBV19,.,TRBJ2-7,.,TGTGCCAGTCGACAGAGCGCGGGCGAGCAGTACTTC,CASRQSAGEQYF
TRBV7-9,.,TRBJ2-5,.,TGTGCCAGCACCCGCCGGGCGGAGAAAGAGACCCAGTACTTC,CASTRRAEKETQYF
TRBV2,.,TRBJ1-1,.,TGTGCCAGCAGTGAAGCGAGCGAAGGCGGTGAAGCTTTCTTT,CASSEASEGGEAFF
TRBV2,TRBD2,TRBJ2-5,.,TGTGCCAGCGGGAGGGTCAGAGAGACCCAGTACTTC,CASGRVRETQYF
TRBV11-2,.,TRBJ2-1,once,TGTGCCAGCAGCTTAAACACAGTTATCTCCAATGAGCAGTTCTTC,CASSLNTVISNEQFF
TRBV11-3,TRBD2,TRBJ2-5,.,TGTGCCAGCAGCTTAGATCCCCCCCAGGCTAGCGGGAGCGGAGGAGAGACCCAGTACTTC,CASSLDPPQASGSGGETQYF
TRBV18,.,TRBJ2-3,.,TGTGCCAGCTCACCATCCGGGGTGCCAGATACGCAGTATTTT,CASSPSGVPDTQYF
TRBV19,.,TRBJ1-5,.,TGTGCCAGTAGTATTCCGGAAAGGAACCAGCCCCAGCATTTT,CASSIPERNQPQHF
TRBV5-1,TRBD2,TRBJ2-3,.,TGCGCCAGCAGCTTGTCGGGAGGGGTGGACACAGATACGCAGTATTTT,CASSLSGGVDTDTQYF
TRBV28,.,TRBJ2-7,.,TGTGCCAGCCACCCGGGAGTACCCTACGAGCAGTACTTC,CASHPGVPYEQYF
TRBV4-2,.,TRBJ1-1,.,TGTGCCAGCAGCCAAGTGATGGGAGGGAGGACTGAAGCTTTCTTT,CASSQVMGGRTEAFF
TRBV5-8,TRBD1,TRBJ2-1,.,TGTGCCAGCAGCCAACACTTCACAGGGGTCAATGAGCAGTTCTTC,CASSQHFTGVNEQFF
TRBV27,.,TRBJ2-5,.,TGTGCCAGCAGCTTTTCAACGGACAGACTCTCCCAAGAGACCCAGTACTTC,CASSFSTDRLSQETQYF
TRBV7-8,TRBD2,TRBJ2-1,few,TGTGCCAGCAGCTTATCCAGGGAGGGTGAGCAGTTCTTC,CASSLSREGEQFF
TRBV7-9,TRBD1,TRBJ2-7,.,TGTGCCAGCAGCCCGCTGATGAGGACAGGGGACTACGAGCAGTACTTC,CASSPLMRTGDYEQYF
TRBV5-5,.,TRBJ1-4,.,TGTGCCAGCAGCCTCCGTCGGCAGCTAGGCATAACTAATGAAAAACTGTTTTTT,CASSLRRQLGITNEKLFF
TRBV30,.,TRBJ1-5,.,TGTGCCTGGAGTGACAGGCAGGGGCCCCAGCATTTT,CAWSDRQGPQHF
TRBV7-9,.,TRBJ2-7,.,TGTGCCAGCAGCTTAGTGGGCTACGAGCAGTACTTC,CASSLVGYEQYF
TRBV28,.,TRBJ2-2,.,TGTGCCAGCAGTTTATGGGGGGTGGGCACCGGGGAGCTGTTTTTT,CASSLWGVGTGELFF
TRBV6-1,.,TRBJ1-6,.,TGTGCCAGCAGTGAATTCCCAGGATGGAGTTCACCCCTCCACTTT,CASSEFPGWSSPLHF
TRBV7-9,.,TRBJ1-6,.,TGTGCCAGCAGCCTTGAGGGAACACCCCTCCACTTT,CASSLEGTPLHF
TRBV2,TRBD2,TRBJ2-3,.,TGTGCCAGCATAGCACTAGCGGGAGAAGCAGATACGCAGTATTTT,CASIALAGEADTQYF
TRBV6-5,.,TRBJ2-4,.,TGTGCCAGCAGTTCAGGGTGGTCCAAAAACATTCAGTACTTC,CASSSGWSKNIQYF
TRBV14,TRBD2,TRBJ2-1,.,TGTGCCAGCAGCCAAGAAGGCTCTAGCGGGGGGAACAATGAGCAGTTCTTC,CASSQEGSSGGNNEQFF
TRBV7-9,TRBD2,TRBJ2-3,once,TGTGCCAGCACCTTCAGGGAGACTAGCACCACAGATACGCAGTATTTT,CASTFRETSTTDTQYF
TRBV14,.,TRBJ2-2,.,TGTGCCAGCAGCCTCTCCTGGGAAAGCGGGGAGCTGTTTTTT,CASSLSWESGELFF
TRBV19,.,TRBJ1-5,.,TGTGCCAGTAGTATTGGGGTTCTGGGGAATCAGCCCCAGCATTTT,CASSIGVLGNQPQHF
TRBV6-5,.,TRBJ2-4,.,TGTGCCAGCAGCAGGAACCCTTGGGACATTCAGTACTTC,CASSRNPWDIQYF
TRBV2,.,TRBJ1-3,.,TGTGCCAGCAGTATTGAACAGGGAAACACCATATATTTT,CASSIEQGNTIYF
TRBV5-4,.,TRBJ2-5,.,TGTGCCAGCAGCCACCGGAGCCTCCAAGAGACCCAGTACTTC,CASSHRSLQETQYF